These T cell receptor beta chains were read from a single sample in a study of blood T cells in healthy people across ages. MiXCR, applied by TCRdb to the 5' RACE reads, yields one record per CDR3 protein. The repertoire holds about 1.8 million distinct CDR3 sequences, with about 50% as singletons. Sequenced: blood. These receptors came from a woman aged 40 to 50 in good health. Each CDR3 is given with its conserved first and last residue. Fields, in order: V gene, clone size, J gene, D gene, CDR3 DNA, CDR3 protein. The D gene is left open where the match is weak. Clone size appears in some rows only: once, few, many, or a class for an expanded clone.

v_call: TRBV29-1; clone_size: .; j_call: TRBJ2-1; d_call: .; cdr3_nt: TGCAGCGTTTATCCACAGAGCTCCTACAATGAGCAGTTCTTC; cdr3_aa: CSVYPQSSYNEQFF
v_call: TRBV10-3; clone_size: few; j_call: TRBJ2-7; d_call: TRBD2; cdr3_nt: TGTGCCATCAGTGACGGGGGGGGGTACGAGCAGTACTTC; cdr3_aa: CAISDGGGYEQYF
v_call: TRBV6-2/TRBV6-3; clone_size: .; j_call: TRBJ2-4; d_call: TRBD1; cdr3_nt: TGTGCCAGCAGCTCAACAGGACAGGGCGGCATTCAGTACTTC; cdr3_aa: CASSSTGQGGIQYF
v_call: TRBV11-2; clone_size: .; j_call: TRBJ2-3; d_call: TRBD2; cdr3_nt: TGTGCCAGCAGCCCGTTCCGCGGGGGGTCGGGGTTAAATACGCAGTATTTT; cdr3_aa: CASSPFRGGSGLNTQYF
v_call: TRBV2; clone_size: few; j_call: TRBJ2-4; d_call: TRBD2; cdr3_nt: TGTGCCAGCAGTTTCTCCCTTAGCGGGGGGGCCCTTGGAAACATTCAGTACTTC; cdr3_aa: CASSFSLSGGALGNIQYF
v_call: TRBV5-1; clone_size: .; j_call: TRBJ2-3; d_call: TRBD2; cdr3_nt: TGCGCCACATCTCTAGCGGGGCGCACAGATACGCAGTATTTT; cdr3_aa: CATSLAGRTDTQYF
v_call: TRBV2; clone_size: .; j_call: TRBJ2-7; d_call: TRBD2; cdr3_nt: TGTGCCAGCAGTGAAAGAGGACTAGCGGGAGTGAGGCGGTCGAGCTCCTACGAGCAGTACTTC; cdr3_aa: CASSERGLAGVRRSSSYEQYF
v_call: TRBV7-9; clone_size: .; j_call: TRBJ2-5; d_call: .; cdr3_nt: TGTGCCAGCAGCTTAGCACCCGGGGCCCAGTACTTC; cdr3_aa: CASSLAPGAQYF
v_call: TRBV7-2; clone_size: .; j_call: TRBJ1-4; d_call: .; cdr3_nt: TGTGCCAGCAGCTCGGGACCCCGAATGAGAAAACTGTTTTTT; cdr3_aa: CASSSGPRMRKLFF
v_call: TRBV20-1; clone_size: once; j_call: TRBJ1-1; d_call: .; cdr3_nt: TGCAGTGCTAGTAAGGGAGGAAGGGTGAACACTGAAGCTTTCTTT; cdr3_aa: CSASKGGRVNTEAFF